These T cell receptor beta chains were read from a single sample in a study of blood T cell repertoires in COVID-19. Clones were sequenced by immunoSEQ multiplex PCR, and TCRdb holds only the in-frame ones, with some missing. The sample lists 90,000 to 150,000 clones, less than 75% occurring once. Sample: peripheral blood. These TCRs come from a human donor with acute or convalescent COVID-19. The donor label of this sample is uncertain. CDR3s include the opening cysteine and the closing phenylalanine or tryptophan. The order of the fields is D gene, CDR3 length, J gene, clone size, V gene, CDR3 protein, CDR3 DNA. The D gene is left open where the match is weak. Some rows have no size entry. The others give once, few or many, or a class for an expanded clone.

d_gene: -; len: 13; j_gene: TRBJ1-2; abundance: few; v_gene: TRBV25-1; CDR3aa: CASSEQGLTGYTF; CDR3nt: TGTGCCAGCAGTGAACAGGGGTTAACTGGCTACACCTTC
d_gene: -; len: 14; j_gene: TRBJ1-1; abundance: -; v_gene: TRBV18; CDR3aa: CASSPQGMNTEAFF; CDR3nt: TGTGCCAGCTCACCACAGGGGATGAACACTGAAGCTTTCTTT
d_gene: -; len: 15; j_gene: TRBJ1-4; abundance: few; v_gene: TRBV2; CDR3aa: CASSGQWGGYEKLFF; CDR3nt: TGTGCCAGCAGTGGACAGTGGGGAGGTTATGAAAAACTGTTTTTT
d_gene: -; len: 18; j_gene: TRBJ2-5; abundance: many; v_gene: TRBV28; CDR3aa: CASSLSPELGGLQETQYF; CDR3nt: TGTGCCAGCAGTTTAAGTCCTGAGCTGGGGGGGCTCCAAGAGACCCAGTACTTC
d_gene: TRBD1; len: 16; j_gene: TRBJ2-2; abundance: -; v_gene: TRBV24-1; CDR3aa: CATSDTWTGETGELFF; CDR3nt: TGTGCCACCAGTGATACCTGGACAGGCGAGACCGGGGAGCTGTTTTTT
d_gene: TRBD1; len: 13; j_gene: TRBJ1-1; abundance: -; v_gene: TRBV6-6; CDR3aa: CASSTGQGTEAFF; CDR3nt: TGTGCCAGCAGTACCGGACAGGGTACTGAAGCTTTCTTT
d_gene: -; len: 18; j_gene: TRBJ1-4; abundance: -; v_gene: TRBV2; CDR3aa: CASSEGQLSGGVHEKLFF; CDR3nt: TGTGCCAGCAGTGAAGGGCAGCTATCAGGAGGGGTCCATGAAAAACTGTTTTTT
d_gene: -; len: 14; j_gene: TRBJ1-4; abundance: -; v_gene: TRBV28; CDR3aa: CASSSQIFNEKLFF; CDR3nt: TGTGCCAGCAGTTCCCAGATCTTTAATGAAAAACTGTTTTTT
d_gene: -; len: 12; j_gene: TRBJ1-2; abundance: -; v_gene: TRBV28; CDR3aa: CASRGGVSGYTF; CDR3nt: TGTGCCAGCCGAGGGGGGGTTTCGGGCTACACCTTC
d_gene: -; len: 15; j_gene: TRBJ2-2; abundance: -; v_gene: TRBV5-1; CDR3aa: CASSLAGRQLGELFF; CDR3nt: TGCGCCAGCAGCTTGGCCGGGAGACAACTAGGGGAGCTGTTTTTT
d_gene: -; len: 15; j_gene: TRBJ1-2; abundance: few; v_gene: TRBV28; CDR3aa: CASSQITGFNYGYTF; CDR3nt: TGTGCCAGCAGCCAGATTACAGGATTTAACTATGGCTACACCTTC
d_gene: TRBD1; len: 13; j_gene: TRBJ1-2; abundance: -; v_gene: TRBV7-9; CDR3aa: CASNRDSNYGYTF; CDR3nt: TGTGCCAGCAACAGGGACAGTAACTATGGCTACACCTTC
d_gene: -; len: 14; j_gene: TRBJ2-5; abundance: -; v_gene: TRBV5-5; CDR3aa: CASSLGDRQETQYF; CDR3nt: TGTGCCAGCAGCTTGGGAGACAGACAAGAGACCCAGTACTTC
d_gene: TRBD2; len: 16; j_gene: TRBJ2-1; abundance: -; v_gene: TRBV3-1/TRBV3-2; CDR3aa: CASSPDPSGVWGEQFF; CDR3nt: TGTGCCAGCAGCCCAGACCCTAGCGGGGTCTGGGGGGAGCAGTTCTTC
d_gene: -; len: 14; j_gene: TRBJ2-3; abundance: few; v_gene: TRBV3-1/TRBV3-2; CDR3aa: CASSQENAADTQYF; CDR3nt: TGTGCCAGCAGCCAAGAAAATGCGGCAGATACGCAGTATTTT
d_gene: -; len: 15; j_gene: TRBJ2-3; abundance: -; v_gene: TRBV7-9; CDR3aa: CASSPPGGPTDTQYF; CDR3nt: TGTGCCAGCAGCCCCCCGGGGGGCCCCACAGATACGCAGTATTTT
d_gene: TRBD2; len: 15; j_gene: TRBJ2-1; abundance: -; v_gene: TRBV11-1; CDR3aa: CASSLGTSSYNEQFF; CDR3nt: TGTGCCAGCAGCCTCGGGACTAGCTCCTACAATGAGCAGTTCTTC
d_gene: -; len: 14; j_gene: TRBJ2-3; abundance: -; v_gene: TRBV6-5; CDR3aa: CASSYASGLDTQYF; CDR3nt: TGTGCCAGCAGTTACGCCAGCGGGCTTGATACGCAGTATTTT
d_gene: -; len: 13; j_gene: TRBJ1-2; abundance: -; v_gene: TRBV30; CDR3aa: CAWCCESNYGYTF; CDR3nt: TGTGCCTGGTGTTGCGAGTCTAACTATGGCTACACCTTC
d_gene: TRBD1; len: 14; j_gene: TRBJ1-1; abundance: -; v_gene: TRBV11-2; CDR3aa: CASSLPGQVAEAFF; CDR3nt: TGTGCCAGCAGCTTACCTGGACAGGTTGCTGAAGCTTTCTTT
d_gene: TRBD2; len: 15; j_gene: TRBJ2-1; abundance: once; v_gene: TRBV10-1; CDR3aa: CASSPTSGKYNEQFF; CDR3nt: TGCGCCAGCAGCCCGACTAGCGGAAAGTACAATGAGCAGTTCTTC
d_gene: -; len: 14; j_gene: TRBJ1-5; abundance: -; v_gene: TRBV20-1; CDR3aa: CSASWGTPNQPQHF; CDR3nt: TGCAGTGCTAGTTGGGGGACTCCGAATCAGCCCCAGCATTTT
d_gene: -; len: 14; j_gene: TRBJ1-1; abundance: -; v_gene: TRBV18; CDR3aa: CASSPRKLNTEAFF; CDR3nt: TGTGCCAGCTCACCACGTAAGCTGAACACTGAAGCTTTCTTT
d_gene: -; len: 14; j_gene: TRBJ2-3; abundance: -; v_gene: TRBV9; CDR3aa: CASSVEDFTDTQYF; CDR3nt: TGTGCCAGCAGCGTAGAAGACTTCACAGATACGCAGTATTTT
d_gene: -; len: 13; j_gene: TRBJ1-1; abundance: -; v_gene: TRBV13; CDR3aa: CASSPRGNTEAFF; CDR3nt: TGTGCCAGCAGCCCTAGGGGGAACACTGAAGCTTTCTTT
d_gene: TRBD1; len: 16; j_gene: TRBJ1-5; abundance: -; v_gene: TRBV19; CDR3aa: CASSPHPGQGPQPQHF; CDR3nt: TGTGCCAGTAGTCCGCACCCGGGACAGGGGCCGCAGCCCCAGCATTTT
d_gene: TRBD2; len: 16; j_gene: TRBJ2-7; abundance: -; v_gene: TRBV28; CDR3aa: CASSQRGLAANNEQYF; CDR3nt: TGTGCCAGCAGTCAAAGGGGACTAGCGGCCAATAACGAGCAGTACTTC
d_gene: TRBD2; len: 15; j_gene: TRBJ2-5; abundance: -; v_gene: TRBV7-9; CDR3aa: CASSSRLAGGETQYF; CDR3nt: TGTGCCAGCAGCTCCCGACTAGCGGGGGGAGAGACCCAGTACTTC
d_gene: TRBD1; len: 14; j_gene: TRBJ1-1; abundance: -; v_gene: TRBV10-3; CDR3aa: CAISSRGRNTEAFF; CDR3nt: TGTGCCATTAGTTCCAGGGGGCGGAACACTGAAGCTTTCTTT
d_gene: TRBD1; len: 16; j_gene: TRBJ2-3; abundance: -; v_gene: TRBV7-9; CDR3aa: CASSFDRQGFADTQYF; CDR3nt: TGTGCCAGCAGCTTTGACCGACAGGGCTTTGCAGATACGCAGTATTTT
d_gene: TRBD1; len: 18; j_gene: TRBJ2-5; abundance: many; v_gene: TRBV19; CDR3aa: CASSILAGGDPRQETQYF; CDR3nt: TGTGCCAGTAGTATACTTGCAGGGGGAGACCCCCGACAAGAGACCCAGTACTTC
d_gene: TRBD2; len: 16; j_gene: TRBJ2-5; abundance: few; v_gene: TRBV13; CDR3aa: CASSLASGGNQETQYF; CDR3nt: TGTGCCAGCAGCTTAGCGAGCGGGGGGAACCAAGAGACCCAGTACTTC
d_gene: TRBD1; len: 14; j_gene: TRBJ1-2; abundance: -; v_gene: TRBV27; CDR3aa: CASSFFGTGDGYTF; CDR3nt: TGTGCCAGCAGTTTCTTCGGGACAGGGGATGGCTACACCTTC
d_gene: -; len: 14; j_gene: TRBJ2-3; abundance: -; v_gene: TRBV19; CDR3aa: CASSIVLDSSGKYF; CDR3nt: TGTGCCAGTAGTATAGTCCTGGACAGTTCTGGGAAGTATTTT
d_gene: -; len: 16; j_gene: TRBJ1-1; abundance: -; v_gene: TRBV3-1/TRBV3-2; CDR3aa: CASSQGWGTGNTEAFF; CDR3nt: TGTGCCAGCAGCCAAGGTTGGGGCACAGGAAACACTGAAGCTTTCTTT
d_gene: -; len: 14; j_gene: TRBJ1-2; abundance: -; v_gene: TRBV2; CDR3aa: CASSLQGANYGYTF; CDR3nt: TGTGCCAGCAGCCTACAGGGAGCTAACTATGGCTACACCTTC
d_gene: TRBD1; len: 14; j_gene: TRBJ2-1; abundance: -; v_gene: TRBV18; CDR3aa: CASSPLDRGNEQFF; CDR3nt: TGTGCCAGCTCACCACTCGACAGGGGTAATGAGCAGTTCTTC
d_gene: -; len: 16; j_gene: TRBJ2-2; abundance: -; v_gene: TRBV27; CDR3aa: CASSPRTALNTGELFF; CDR3nt: TGTGCCAGCAGTCCGAGGACAGCCCTGAACACCGGGGAGCTGTTTTTT
d_gene: -; len: 14; j_gene: TRBJ1-2; abundance: many; v_gene: TRBV5-1; CDR3aa: CASSLVGQDYGYTF; CDR3nt: TGCGCCAGCAGCTTGGTTGGACAAGACTATGGCTACACCTTC
d_gene: TRBD1; len: 14; j_gene: TRBJ1-1; abundance: -; v_gene: TRBV11-2; CDR3aa: CASSTTGTGVQAFF; CDR3nt: TGTGCCAGCAGCACAACCGGGACAGGGGTGCAAGCTTTCTTT
d_gene: TRBD1; len: 14; j_gene: TRBJ1-2; abundance: -; v_gene: TRBV5-4; CDR3aa: CASSTGGQYYGYTF; CDR3nt: TGTGCCAGCTCCACCGGGGGACAGTACTATGGCTACACCTTC
d_gene: -; len: 14; j_gene: TRBJ1-1; abundance: once; v_gene: TRBV20-1; CDR3aa: CSASLPGMNTEAFF; CDR3nt: TGCAGTGCTAGTCTTCCGGGAATGAACACTGAAGCTTTCTTT
d_gene: TRBD1; len: 16; j_gene: TRBJ1-1; abundance: -; v_gene: TRBV7-2; CDR3aa: CASSQGQGGIRVEAFF; CDR3nt: TGTGCCAGCAGCCAGGGACAGGGTGGGATAAGGGTTGAAGCTTTCTTT
d_gene: -; len: 13; j_gene: TRBJ1-1; abundance: few; v_gene: TRBV18; CDR3aa: CASSGGLNTEAFF; CDR3nt: TGTGCCAGCTCGGGGGGGCTGAACACTGAAGCTTTCTTT
d_gene: TRBD2; len: 16; j_gene: TRBJ2-3; abundance: -; v_gene: TRBV10-3; CDR3aa: CAISGTSGGAADTQYF; CDR3nt: TGTGCCATCAGCGGGACTAGCGGGGGGGCTGCAGATACGCAGTATTTT
d_gene: TRBD1; len: 13; j_gene: TRBJ1-1; abundance: -; v_gene: TRBV5-6; CDR3aa: CASRAGQGVEAFF; CDR3nt: TGTGCCAGCAGGGCGGGACAGGGAGTTGAAGCTTTCTTT
d_gene: -; len: 15; j_gene: TRBJ1-3; abundance: -; v_gene: TRBV4-1; CDR3aa: CASSPGGGAGNTIYF; CDR3nt: TGCGCCAGCAGCCCTGGGGGGGGAGCAGGAAACACCATATATTTT
d_gene: TRBD1; len: 15; j_gene: TRBJ1-2; abundance: few; v_gene: TRBV7-2; CDR3aa: CASSSQGDSNYGYTF; CDR3nt: TGTGCCAGCAGCTCCCAAGGGGACAGCAACTATGGCTACACCTTC
d_gene: TRBD1; len: 15; j_gene: TRBJ1-5; abundance: -; v_gene: TRBV6-5; CDR3aa: CASSPDGQGARPQHF; CDR3nt: TGTGCCAGCAGCCCGGACGGACAGGGGGCGAGGCCCCAGCATTTT
d_gene: -; len: 12; j_gene: TRBJ2-3; abundance: -; v_gene: TRBV11-2; CDR3aa: CASSFLTDTQYF; CDR3nt: TGTGCCAGCAGCTTCCTCACAGATACGCAGTATTTT
d_gene: -; len: 15; j_gene: TRBJ1-2; abundance: -; v_gene: TRBV18; CDR3aa: CASSPSGQGTYGYTF; CDR3nt: TGTGCCAGCTCACCATCGGGGCAGGGGACCTATGGCTACACCTTC
d_gene: -; len: 15; j_gene: TRBJ2-5; abundance: -; v_gene: TRBV11-2; CDR3aa: CASSPRRADQETQYF; CDR3nt: TGTGCCAGCAGCCCCCGACGAGCGGACCAAGAGACCCAGTACTTC
d_gene: -; len: 12; j_gene: TRBJ1-2; abundance: -; v_gene: TRBV19; CDR3aa: CASRDSHYGYTF; CDR3nt: TGTGCCAGTAGGGACAGCCACTATGGCTACACCTTC
d_gene: -; len: 16; j_gene: TRBJ1-5; abundance: few; v_gene: TRBV5-3; CDR3aa: CARSERQGFYNQPQHF; CDR3nt: TGTGCCAGAAGCGAACGGCAGGGGTTTTACAATCAGCCCCAGCATTTT